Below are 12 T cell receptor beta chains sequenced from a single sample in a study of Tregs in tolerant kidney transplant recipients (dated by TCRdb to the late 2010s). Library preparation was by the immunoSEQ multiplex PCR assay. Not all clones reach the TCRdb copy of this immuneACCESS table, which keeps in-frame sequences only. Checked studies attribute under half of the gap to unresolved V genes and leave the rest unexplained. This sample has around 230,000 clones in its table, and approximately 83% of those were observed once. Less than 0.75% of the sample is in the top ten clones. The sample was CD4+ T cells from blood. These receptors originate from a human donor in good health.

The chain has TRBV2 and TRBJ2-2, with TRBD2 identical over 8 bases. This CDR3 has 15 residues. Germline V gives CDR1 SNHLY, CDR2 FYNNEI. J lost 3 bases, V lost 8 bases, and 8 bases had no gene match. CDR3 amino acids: CASRSGSRYTGELFF. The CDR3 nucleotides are TGTGCCAGCCGCAGCGGGAGCAGGTACACCGGGGAGCTGTTTTTT.

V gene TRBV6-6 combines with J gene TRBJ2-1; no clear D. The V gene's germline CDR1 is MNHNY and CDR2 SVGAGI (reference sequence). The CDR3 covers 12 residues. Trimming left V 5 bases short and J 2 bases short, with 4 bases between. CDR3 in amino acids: CASSLTYNEQFF. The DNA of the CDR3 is TGTGCCAGCAGTCTCACCTACAATGAGCAGTTCTTC.

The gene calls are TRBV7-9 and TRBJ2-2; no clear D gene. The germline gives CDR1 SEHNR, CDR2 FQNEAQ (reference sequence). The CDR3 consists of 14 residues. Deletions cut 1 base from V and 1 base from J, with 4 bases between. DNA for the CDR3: TGTGCCAGCAGCTTAGAACGGAACACCGGGGAGCTGTTTTTT. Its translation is CASSLERNTGELFF.

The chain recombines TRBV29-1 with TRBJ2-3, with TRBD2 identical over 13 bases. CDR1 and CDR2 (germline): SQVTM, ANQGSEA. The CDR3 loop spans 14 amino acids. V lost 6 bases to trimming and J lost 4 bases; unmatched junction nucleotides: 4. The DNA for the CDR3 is TGCAGCGTAGAGACTAGCGGGGGGTCAGATACGCAGTATTTT. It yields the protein CSVETSGGSDTQYF.

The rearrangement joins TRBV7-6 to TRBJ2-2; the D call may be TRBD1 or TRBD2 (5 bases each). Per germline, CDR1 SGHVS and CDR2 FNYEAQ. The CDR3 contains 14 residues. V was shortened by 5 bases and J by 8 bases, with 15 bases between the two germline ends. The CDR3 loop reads CASSGGSHAGELFF. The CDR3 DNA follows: TGTGCCAGCAGCGGGGGATCGCACGCGGGGGAGCTGTTTTTT.

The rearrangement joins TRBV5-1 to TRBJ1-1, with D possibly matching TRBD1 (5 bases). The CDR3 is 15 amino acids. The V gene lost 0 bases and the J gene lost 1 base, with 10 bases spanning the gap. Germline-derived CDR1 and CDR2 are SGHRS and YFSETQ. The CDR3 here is CASSLARVANTEAFF. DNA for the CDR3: TGCGCCAGCAGCTTGGCCAGGGTGGCGAACACTGAAGCTTTCTTT.

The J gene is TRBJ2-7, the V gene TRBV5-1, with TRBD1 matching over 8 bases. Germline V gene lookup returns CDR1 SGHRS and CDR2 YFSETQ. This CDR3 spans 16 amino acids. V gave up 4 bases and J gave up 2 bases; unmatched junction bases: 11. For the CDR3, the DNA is TGCGCCAGCAGCCTAGGAACCGGGACAGGAACCTACGAGCAGTACTTC. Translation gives CASSLGTGTGTYEQYF.

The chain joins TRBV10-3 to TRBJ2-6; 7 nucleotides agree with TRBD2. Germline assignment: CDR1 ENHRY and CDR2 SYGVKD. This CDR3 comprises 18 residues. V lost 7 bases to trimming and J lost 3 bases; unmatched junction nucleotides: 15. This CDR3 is CAITPNDGGLGGANVLTF. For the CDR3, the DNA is TGTGCCATCACACCAAACGACGGGGGGTTGGGTGGGGCCAACGTCCTGACTTTC.

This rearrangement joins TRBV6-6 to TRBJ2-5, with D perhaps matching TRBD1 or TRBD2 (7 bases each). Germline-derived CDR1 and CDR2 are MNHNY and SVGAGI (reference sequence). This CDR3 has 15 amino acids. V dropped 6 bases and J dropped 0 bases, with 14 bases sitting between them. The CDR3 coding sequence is TGTGCCAGCAGCCCCCAGGGGGGGGACCAAGAGACCCAGTACTTC. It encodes CASSPQGGDQETQYF.

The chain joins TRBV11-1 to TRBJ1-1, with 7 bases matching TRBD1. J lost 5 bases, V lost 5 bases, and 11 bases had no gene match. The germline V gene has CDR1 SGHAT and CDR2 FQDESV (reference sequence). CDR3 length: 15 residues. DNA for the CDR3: TGTGCCAGCAGCCTTCAGACAGGGTCTTTAACTGAAGCTTTCTTT. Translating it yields CASSLQTGSLTEAFF.

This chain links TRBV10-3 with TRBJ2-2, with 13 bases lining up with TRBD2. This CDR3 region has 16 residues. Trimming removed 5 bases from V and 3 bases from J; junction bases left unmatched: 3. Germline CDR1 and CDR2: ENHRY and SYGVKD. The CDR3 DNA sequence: TGTGCCATCAGTAGGACTAGCGGGAGTGACACCGGGGAGCTGTTTTTT. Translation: CAISRTSGSDTGELFF.

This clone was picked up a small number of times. The CDR3 DNA sequence: TGTGCCAGCTCACCAGGGCAGCGACGCTCTGGAAACACCATATATTTT. Its protein is CASSPGQRRSGNTIYF. This rearrangement joins TRBV18 to TRBJ1-3; no clear D gene. Trimming stripped 2 bases from V and 0 bases from J, with 11 bases between. The CDR3 is 16 residues long. Germline values: CDR1 KGHSH, CDR2 LQKENI.